This TCR beta chain comes out of a study of control samples from healthy donors and cancer patients. Clones were read by immunoSEQ multiplex PCR, and TCRdb kept only the in-frame ones, dropping some. Seen here are approximately 100,000 clones, about 90% observed once, and the top ten hold 13% to 15%. The germline gives CDR1 GTSNPN, CDR2 SVGIG (reference sequence). The V end was cut by 3 bases, the J end by 2 bases, with 7 bases between. This CDR3 region has 12 residues. This rearrangement joins TRBV30 to TRBJ1-2; no firm D call. The clonotype originates from a man aged 30-40 years in good health. Specimen: blood. The CDR3 DNA reads as TGTGCCTGGAGCAGGCCGAACTATGGCTACACCTTC. This codes for CAWSRPNYGYTF. The full variable domain, with the rest looked up from reference TRBV30 and TRBJ1-2, is SQTIHQWPATLVQPVGSPLSLECTVEGTSNPNLYWYRQAAGRGLQLLFYSVGIGQISSEVPQNLSASRPQDRQFILSSKKLLLSDSGFYLCAWSRPNYGYTFGSGTRLTVV.